This T cell receptor (beta chain) was captured in a study of glioma-infiltrating T cells. In the study overall: Presurgical dexamethasone in glioma patients lasted six or fewer days. Findings and limits, study-wide: A blood CDR3 motif signature was depleted in highly divergent patients. Tissue-blood divergence was below expectation in non-neoplastic patients, above in gliomas.

TCR alpha and beta CDR3 regions were amplified from RNA using iRepertoire nested multiplex PCR. For one-step reverse transcription and amplification, 100-400 ng of tissue mRNA or PBMC total RNA was used. One entry per CDR3 protein results from TCRdb running MiXCR on the multiplex PCR reads. The table includes 300,000 to 450,000 distinct CDR3 sequences, 41% detected once. The CDR3 has 17 amino acids. Germline CDR1 is MNHEY and CDR2 is SVGEGT. Turning to this clonotype: The antigen remains undetermined. Mismatch with germline at one junction end may stem from a read error.

The sample taken for sequencing was glioma tissue, nonneoplastic brain tissue, or PBMCs (not recorded which). The clonotype originates from a human donor with low-grade glioma or glioblastoma, undergoing nonglioma brain surgery, or in good health (not recorded which). The V and J genes are TRBV6-2 or TRBV6-3 and TRBJ2-7, with D tentatively TRBD2 (6 bases). The CDR3 is CASSSLPGDSGSYKQYF. CDR3 bases: TGTGCCAGCAGTTCTCTCCCGGGTGATAGCGGATCCTACAAGCAGTACTTC.